This T cell receptor beta chain was found in a study of blood T cell repertoires in COVID-19 (TCRdb year 2020). Notes on the research overall: The collaborator samples originated in the United States, Italy and Spain and spanned the acute and convalescent phases of COVID-19. The repertoires were released in a freely available public database intended as a resource for research on the immune response to SARS-CoV-2. Nearly every sample came with metadata listing a de-identified subject ID, COVID-19 status, age in years and sex. Deeply sampled blood TCRbeta repertoires from subjects exposed to, actively infected with, or recovered from COVID-19 were included in the dataset. Where available, HLA class I and class II types were obtained from metadata supplied by the sample provider rather than from assay-based typing. Samples were obtained from the ongoing ImmuneRACE study (first 160 participants) and from 1,000 to 1,500 subjects provided by 6 global collaborators. The material from the prospective study consisted of cDNA or gDNA derived from T cells, B-cell-depleted T cells, or PBMCs. Findings and caveats that apply to the study as a whole: Clinical and demographic metadata were provided uncurated, with the amount varying by source and participant.

Concerning this clone itself: No antigen is known for it. Within one base of it there is no much larger clone, and no base qualities were kept.

In Seattle, one collaborating source enrolled patients while the infection was active and tracked those patients longitudinally over the course of disease. Whole blood was collected in K2EDTA tubes by collaborating institutions according to the institutions' own protocols. Collaborator samples were shipped for TCRbeta analysis as frozen whole blood, isolated PBMCs, or DNA extracted from either sample type. TCRbeta CDR3 regions were amplified from genomic DNA by means of the immunoSEQ Assay, a bias-controlled multiplex PCR. In the authors' own workflow: The number of nucleated cells in each sample was estimated from the amplification of reference gene primers within the assay. To quantify the absolute abundance of each unique TCRbeta CDR3 rearrangement, sequence reads were collapsed and filtered. For each sample, productive Simpson clonality was calculated by taking the square root of Simpson's diversity index across productive rearrangements. Not all clones reach the TCRdb copy of this immuneACCESS table, which keeps in-frame sequences only. Checked studies attribute under half of the gap to unresolved V genes and leave the rest unexplained. V, J and clone size reflect that table, while D and trimming were determined from the DNA. Present in this sample are some 220,000 clones, 92% of which were seen just once. The ten largest clones represent roughly 0.79% of the sample.

The CDR3 sequence holds 14 residues, the cysteine and phenylalanine included. Only the CDR3 part of the read is kept: 42 bases, read in frame from the first base. V is trimmed back by 3 bases and J by 5 bases, and the junction contains 5 bases that no gene match accounts for. According to the germline V gene, CDR1 reads MGHDK and CDR2 reads SYGVNS. Specimen: peripheral blood. The origin of this receptor is a man aged 30 to 39 with COVID-19, enrolled during active disease. The chain links TRBV25-1 with TRBJ2-5; 8 middle bases align to TRBD1. The nucleotide sequence reads TGTGCCAGCAGTGATCGGACAGGGTTGGAGACCCAGTACTTC. This yields the protein CASSDRTGLETQYF.